The entry that follows covers one T cell receptor (beta chain) sequence. Its antigen is unknown. The sample holds no much larger clone one base away, and base qualities are not on file. The library was built by means of the immunoSEQ multiplex PCR assay. Rearranged TCR beta chain sequences were amplified with the hsTCRB Kit following the manufacturer's protocol. TCRB libraries were sequenced on an Illumina MiSeq. The published analysis was carried out like this. Demultiplexing, trimming and gene mapping were performed with the kit vendor's proprietary platform. TCRdb retrieved this table from immuneACCESS and kept in-frame rearrangements only. Not all clones are present; in checked studies, unresolved V genes account for under half, and no reason is known for the remainder. V, J and clone size are taken as reported in that table, and D and trimming were inferred from the DNA itself. The table for this sample lists about 26,000 clones; approximately 87% of them were counted only once. About 31% of the sample is held by the ten biggest clonotypes.

The time point tag for this specimen amounts to: week 35, safety follow-up. Each vaccine dose was 300 ug of a 20-mer mutant IDH1 peptide in Montanide, given subcutaneously with topical imiquimod. Across visits V03 through V10, patients got a total of eight vaccinations, given in weeks 1, 3, 5, 7, 11, 15, 19 and 23. The donors had newly diagnosed IDH1-mutant astrocytomas of WHO grade 3 or 4 that showed loss of nuclear ATRX. The samples were drawn from NOA16, a multicentre, single-arm, open-label phase I trial in Germany that tested a mutant IDH1 peptide vaccine in humans for the first time. Genomic DNA for TCRB sequencing was extracted from EDTA blood using the DNeasy Blood and Tissue Kit. The sample belongs to a study of a mutant IDH1 vaccine in newly diagnosed glioma (dated by TCRdb to the early 2020s). Regarding the study in general: In the chemotherapy-containing groups, vaccination started alongside temozolomide cycles, whereas in patients who had radiotherapy alone it started 4-6 weeks after radiotherapy. Of the 32 patients who were treated, approximately 60% were male and approximately 38% were female, and the mean age was around 40 years. Prior to enrollment, standard therapy consisting of radiotherapy alone, temozolomide alone, or radiochemotherapy with temozolomide had been administered to patients, with the combination being received by most patients. Visit V12 was the week-35 safety follow-up and visit V13 was the week-47 end of study. Peripheral blood was collected at six visits: V03 (baseline), V05, V07, V10, V12 and V13. For exploratory analyses, longitudinal TCRB deep sequencing was carried out in some 25 treated patients wherever samples were available.

The paper's findings and limits, for the study overall: Pseudoprogression appeared unrelated to alterations in the top peripheral T cell clonotypes detected by TCRB sequencing. The authors noted that analyses of patient blood samples could not be reproduced because of sample limitations. Vaccine-induced immune responses across multiple MHC alleles were detected in over 85% of patients. Availability determined which PBMC samples were chosen for TCRB deep sequencing.

There are 15 amino acids in the CDR3, from cysteine to phenylalanine inclusive. The CDR3 DNA has 45 bases and is translated from base 1. V and J are trimmed by 6 bases and 4 bases, and the gene matches miss 11 bases of the junction. Sequences LNHDA (CDR1) and SQIVND (CDR2) are obtained from the germline V gene (reference sequence). The clonotype comes from a young man with glioma. The V and J segments used are TRBV19 and TRBJ1-1; TRBD1 fits 7 bases in the junction. The material was PBMCs, obtained from a glioma patient whose treatment included an IDH1 peptide vaccine. The CDR3 loop reads CASRLKDRVGTEAFF. The DNA sequence is TGTGCCAGTAGACTCAAAGACAGGGTGGGCACTGAAGCTTTCTTT.